Sequencing of this TCR beta chain was carried out in a study of control samples from healthy donors and cancer patients. The data were produced by immunoSEQ multiplex PCR, yet TCRdb's version contains in-frame clones alone and is incomplete. The data show more than 100,000 clones, approximately 89% seen once. Per germline, CDR1 SGHAT and CDR2 FQNNGV. CDR3 length: 16 residues. V was cut by 4 bases and J by 5 bases, with 15 bases left in between. The material sequenced was blood. The clonotype comes from a man aged 35 to 55 in good health. The rearrangement links TRBV11-2 to TRBJ1-6, with D tentatively TRBD1 (5 bases). The CDR3 sequence is CASSSQWTQHNSPLHF. CDR3 nucleotide sequence: TGTGCCAGCAGCTCTCAGTGGACACAACATAATTCACCCCTCCACTTT. Using reference TRBV11-2 and TRBJ1-6 for the parts outside the CDR3, the full variable domain is EAGVAQSPRYKIIEKRQSVAFWCNPISGHATLYWYQQILGQGPKLLIQFQNNGVVDDSQLPKDRFSAERLKGVDSTLKIQPAKLEDSAVYLCASSSQWTQHNSPLHFGNGTRLTVT.